This TCR beta chain was identified during a study of T cell responses to AZD1222 COVID-19 vaccine. Study summary: Second-dose groups at about 4 or about 12 weeks were pooled.

Profiling relied on immunoSEQ multiplex PCR, and the TCRdb table lists in-frame clones only, not all of them. The sample includes 88,000 or so clones, roughly nine tenths of them seen just once. Deletions cut 0 bases from V and 6 bases from J, with 12 bases between. CDR3 length: 15 amino acids. The germline gives CDR1 MRHNA, CDR2 SNTAGT. The rearrangement joins TRBV6-4 to TRBJ2-1; weak D call: TRBD2 (6 bases). The clonotype comes from an adult in good health. The sample in question was peripheral blood, obtained on day 0 of AZD1222 vaccination. CDR3 DNA: TGTGCCAGCAGTGACTCATTTGGGGGGATCAATGAGCAGTTCTTC. Amino acids: CASSDSFGGINEQFF.